The entry below gives a single TCR beta chain sequence along with its context. The antigen is undetermined. The investigators sampled blood at baseline, at cycle 4 day 1, and at cycle 7 day 1. This record belongs to a study of OX40 agonist ivuxolimab in advanced cancers. Notes on the study in general: At doses 0.1 to 3.0 mg/kg, CD4+ and CD8+ clones expanded. Clonal expansion was among the lowest in partial responders at 0.1-3.0 mg/kg, especially CD8+.

Only in-frame clones appear in the TCRdb table, and some are missing; sequencing was by immunoSEQ multiplex PCR. The table includes tens of thousands of clones, approximately 90% detected once. CDR1 and CDR2 (germline): SGHNT, YYREEE (reference sequence). Trimming removed 0 bases from V and 4 bases from J, with 5 bases in between. The CDR3 has 13 residues. The sequencing here drew on CD4+ or CD8+ T cells sorted from blood, taken in a trial of the OX40 agonist ivuxolimab. J is TRBJ1-5 and V is TRBV5-4, with D possibly TRBD1 on 5 matching bases. The sequence came from an adult with an advanced solid tumor such as melanoma, head and neck, liver or kidney cancer. The CDR3 bases are TGTGCCAGCAGCTTGGGACAGAATCAGCCCCAGCATTTT. Translation: CASSLGQNQPQHF.